A single T cell receptor (beta chain) is shown here with its context. The data stem from a study of blood T cell repertoires in COVID-19. In the 2 weeks before study entry, exposed participants met a COVID-19 case, which was PCR-confirmed or clinician-diagnosed. The data were produced by immunoSEQ multiplex PCR, yet TCRdb's version contains in-frame clones alone and is incomplete. The table shows around 140,000 clones, with 87% occurring only once. Sequencing used PBMCs or T cells enriched from blood (not recorded which). This clonotype was sampled from a woman in her forties who had been exposed to COVID-19.

The DNA for the CDR3 is TGTGCCAGCAGCCTCCGGGACAGAACCTACGAGCAGTACTTC. Translation: CASSLRDRTYEQYF. The chain links TRBV7-9 to TRBJ2-7; 7 bases align to TRBD1. V was pared by 5 bases and J by 2 bases, with 6 bases of the junction left unmatched. Per the germline V gene, CDR1 is SEHNR and CDR2 is FQNEAQ (reference sequence). CDR3 length: 14 residues.